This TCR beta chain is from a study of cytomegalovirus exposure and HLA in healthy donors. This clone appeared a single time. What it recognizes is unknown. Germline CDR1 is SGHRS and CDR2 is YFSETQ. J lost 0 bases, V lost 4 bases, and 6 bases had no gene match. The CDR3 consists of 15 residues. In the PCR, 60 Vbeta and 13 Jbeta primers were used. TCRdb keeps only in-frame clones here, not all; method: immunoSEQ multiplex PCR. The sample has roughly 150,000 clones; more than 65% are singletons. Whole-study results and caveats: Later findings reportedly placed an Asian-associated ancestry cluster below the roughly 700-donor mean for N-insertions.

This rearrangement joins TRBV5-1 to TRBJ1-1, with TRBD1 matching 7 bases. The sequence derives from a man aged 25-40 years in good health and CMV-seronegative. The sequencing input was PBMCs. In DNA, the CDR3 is TGCGCCAGCAGCCGGGGGGGGACAGTGAACACTGAAGCTTTCTTT. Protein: CASSRGGTVNTEAFF.